Listed below are T cell receptor beta chains from one sample, sequenced in a study of cytomegalovirus exposure and HLA in healthy donors. The table came from immunoSEQ multiplex PCR; TCRdb's copy has only in-frame clones and leaves some out. The profile shows under 150,000 clones, roughly nine tenths of them singletons. The sample consisted of PBMCs. The origin of the receptors is a man between 18 and 29 years old in good health and CMV-seronegative. CDR3s leave out the opening cysteine and the closing phenylalanine or tryptophan. Each record gives: CDR3 protein, V gene, J gene.

CDR3aa: ASSEAPRNTEAF; v_gene: TRBV6-1; j_gene: TRBJ1-1
CDR3aa: ASSYSERDEQY; v_gene: TRBV6-5; j_gene: TRBJ2-7
CDR3aa: ASSYSTGGSYEQY; v_gene: TRBV6-5; j_gene: TRBJ2-7
CDR3aa: ASSRPSDSNYGYT; v_gene: TRBV6-5; j_gene: TRBJ1-2
CDR3aa: ASSPMALRGSQYNEQF; v_gene: TRBV25-1; j_gene: TRBJ2-1
CDR3aa: AISDDSARTDTQY; v_gene: TRBV10-3; j_gene: TRBJ2-3
CDR3aa: SVPRDRSSYNEQF; v_gene: TRBV29-1; j_gene: TRBJ2-1
CDR3aa: ASSLQGRITNEQF; v_gene: TRBV7-2; j_gene: TRBJ2-1
CDR3aa: ASSVGAGDYEQY; v_gene: TRBV9; j_gene: TRBJ2-7
CDR3aa: ASSETGSGHEQY; v_gene: TRBV10-1; j_gene: TRBJ2-7
CDR3aa: ASTSAGGGTGELF; v_gene: TRBV28; j_gene: TRBJ2-2
CDR3aa: ASSPLGLRGYT; v_gene: TRBV6-1; j_gene: TRBJ1-2
CDR3aa: ASSARRTGETQY; v_gene: TRBV7-2; j_gene: TRBJ2-5
CDR3aa: ASSTDSPLH; v_gene: TRBV7-9; j_gene: TRBJ1-6
CDR3aa: ATSRDGQGASYT; v_gene: TRBV15; j_gene: TRBJ1-2
CDR3aa: ASSEGGADTQY; v_gene: TRBV2; j_gene: TRBJ2-3
CDR3aa: ASSYASQSGRHEQY; v_gene: TRBV6-5; j_gene: TRBJ2-7
CDR3aa: ASSPRVSGRDGYT; v_gene: TRBV19; j_gene: TRBJ1-2
CDR3aa: ASSLAGGGSHNEQF; v_gene: TRBV11-3; j_gene: TRBJ2-1
CDR3aa: ASSFAGDSYEQY; v_gene: TRBV5-5; j_gene: TRBJ2-7
CDR3aa: ASSQDTGNYGYT; v_gene: TRBV4-3; j_gene: TRBJ1-2
CDR3aa: ATSRVRQGGEQY; v_gene: TRBV15; j_gene: TRBJ2-7
CDR3aa: ASSLVPGRAYEQY; v_gene: TRBV11-2; j_gene: TRBJ2-7
CDR3aa: ASSDSRNSIQY; v_gene: TRBV6-4; j_gene: TRBJ2-4
CDR3aa: ATSTGDNEQY; v_gene: TRBV10-2; j_gene: TRBJ2-7
CDR3aa: ASSSRYRGSSGTQY; v_gene: TRBV7-2; j_gene: TRBJ2-5
CDR3aa: ASSPQQGGGDEQY; v_gene: TRBV6-1; j_gene: TRBJ2-7
CDR3aa: ASKGQGISGRPDTQY; v_gene: TRBV19; j_gene: TRBJ2-3
CDR3aa: ATHRGGLSTEAF; v_gene: TRBV19; j_gene: TRBJ1-1
CDR3aa: ASSLSPRGDTQY; v_gene: TRBV27; j_gene: TRBJ2-3
CDR3aa: ASSLAHRAEQY; v_gene: TRBV11-3; j_gene: TRBJ2-7
CDR3aa: ASSIQAAYNEQF; v_gene: TRBV19; j_gene: TRBJ2-1
CDR3aa: ASSLGGLPYGYT; v_gene: TRBV27; j_gene: TRBJ1-2
CDR3aa: ASSTRQGGFNNQPQH; v_gene: TRBV27; j_gene: TRBJ1-5
CDR3aa: ASSPPSTGELF; v_gene: TRBV18; j_gene: TRBJ2-2
CDR3aa: ASSLARLDSSYEQY; v_gene: TRBV7-9; j_gene: TRBJ2-7
CDR3aa: ASSIARGYLETQY; v_gene: TRBV19; j_gene: TRBJ2-5
CDR3aa: SVEDWGQGGTDTQY; v_gene: TRBV29-1; j_gene: TRBJ2-3